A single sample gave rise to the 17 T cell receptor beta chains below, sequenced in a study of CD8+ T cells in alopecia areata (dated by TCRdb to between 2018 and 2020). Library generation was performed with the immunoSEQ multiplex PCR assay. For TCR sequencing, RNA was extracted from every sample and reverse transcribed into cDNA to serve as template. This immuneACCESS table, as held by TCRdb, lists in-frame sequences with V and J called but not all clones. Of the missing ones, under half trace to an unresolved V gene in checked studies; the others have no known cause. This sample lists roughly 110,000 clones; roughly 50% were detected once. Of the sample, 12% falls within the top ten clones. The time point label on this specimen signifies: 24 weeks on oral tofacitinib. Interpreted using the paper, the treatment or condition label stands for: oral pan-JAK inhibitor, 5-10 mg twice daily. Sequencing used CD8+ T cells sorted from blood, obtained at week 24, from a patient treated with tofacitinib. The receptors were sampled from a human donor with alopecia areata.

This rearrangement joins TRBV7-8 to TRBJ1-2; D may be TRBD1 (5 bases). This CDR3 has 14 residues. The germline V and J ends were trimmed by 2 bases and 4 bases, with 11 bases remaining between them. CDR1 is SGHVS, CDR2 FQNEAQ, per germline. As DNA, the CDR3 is TGTGCCAGCAGCTTATCAGGGAACGGCTATGGCTACACCTTC. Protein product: CASSLSGNGYGYTF.

The chain's CDR3 is CAWSASGGGSWETQYF. DNA of the CDR3: TGTGCCTGGAGTGCTAGCGGGGGGGGTTCGTGGGAGACCCAGTACTTC. The chain has TRBV30 and TRBJ2-5, with 12 nucleotides matching TRBD2. Unmatched junction bases numbered 8, after V lost 1 base and J lost 5 bases. Germline V gives CDR1 GTSNPN, CDR2 SVGIG (reference sequence). This CDR3 is built from 16 residues.

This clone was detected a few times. The CDR3 nucleotides are TGTGCCAGCTTGGACACGACTGAAGCTTTCTTT. Its protein product is CASLDTTEAFF. V is TRBV18 and J is TRBJ1-1, with D tentatively TRBD1 (5 bases). V lost 7 bases and J 5 bases, leaving 8 bases between the germline ends. The CDR3 has 11 residues. Germline CDR1 and CDR2: KGHSH and LQKENI.

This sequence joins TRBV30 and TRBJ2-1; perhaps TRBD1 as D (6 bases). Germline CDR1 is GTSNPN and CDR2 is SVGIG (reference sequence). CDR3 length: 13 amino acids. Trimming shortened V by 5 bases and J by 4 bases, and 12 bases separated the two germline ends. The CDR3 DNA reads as TGTGCCTGGCGTGCGAGGGGGTACAATGAGCAGTTCTTC. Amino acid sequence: CAWRARGYNEQFF.

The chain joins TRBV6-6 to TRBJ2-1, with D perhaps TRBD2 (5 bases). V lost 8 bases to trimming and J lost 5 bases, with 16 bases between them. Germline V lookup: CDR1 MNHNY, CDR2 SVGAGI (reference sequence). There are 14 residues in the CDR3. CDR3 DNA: TGTGCCAGCGGACCGAACGGGGAACACAATGAGCAGTTCTTC. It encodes CASGPNGEHNEQFF.

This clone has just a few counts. The CDR3 region has the DNA TGTGCCAGCAGTTTATCCGACTCTAGCGGGGGGAAATACAATGAGCAGTTCTTC. This encodes CASSLSDSSGGKYNEQFF. The gene calls are TRBV27 and TRBJ2-1, with 11 bases fitting TRBD2. This CDR3 has 18 amino acids. Germline-derived CDR1 and CDR2 are MNHEY and SMNVEV (reference sequence). With 0 bases clipped from V and 4 bases from J, the junction kept 8 bases outside the gene matches.

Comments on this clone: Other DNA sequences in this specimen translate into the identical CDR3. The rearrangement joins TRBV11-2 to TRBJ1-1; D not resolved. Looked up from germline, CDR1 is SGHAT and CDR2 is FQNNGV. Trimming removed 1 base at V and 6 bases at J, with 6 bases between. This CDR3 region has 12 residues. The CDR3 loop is CASSLGGPEAFF. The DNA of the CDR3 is TGTGCCAGCAGCTTAGGGGGTCCTGAAGCTTTCTTT.

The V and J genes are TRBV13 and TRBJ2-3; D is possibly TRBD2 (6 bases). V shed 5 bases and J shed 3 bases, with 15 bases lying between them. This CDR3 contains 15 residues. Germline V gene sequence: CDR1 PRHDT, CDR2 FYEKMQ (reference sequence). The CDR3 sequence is CASSLGGAMTDTQYF. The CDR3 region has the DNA TGTGCCAGCAGCCTCGGAGGGGCGATGACAGATACGCAGTATTTT.

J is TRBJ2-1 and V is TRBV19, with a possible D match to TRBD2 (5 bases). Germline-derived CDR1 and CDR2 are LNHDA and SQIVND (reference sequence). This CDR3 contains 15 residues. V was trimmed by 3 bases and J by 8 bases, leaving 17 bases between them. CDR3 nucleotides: TGTGCCAGTAGTATCGGTCGGGGTGTCTGGGATGAGCAGTTCTTC. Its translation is CASSIGRGVWDEQFF.

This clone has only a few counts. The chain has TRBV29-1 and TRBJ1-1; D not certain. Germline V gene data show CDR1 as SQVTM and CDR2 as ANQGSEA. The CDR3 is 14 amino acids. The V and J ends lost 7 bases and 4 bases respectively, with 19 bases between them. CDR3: CSAGGSLWSTEAFF. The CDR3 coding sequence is TGCAGCGCTGGTGGATCCCTCTGGTCCACTGAAGCTTTCTTT.

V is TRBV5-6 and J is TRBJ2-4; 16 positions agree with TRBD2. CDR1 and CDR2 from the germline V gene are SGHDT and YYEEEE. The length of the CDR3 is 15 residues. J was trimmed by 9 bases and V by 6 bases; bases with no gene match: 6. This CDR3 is CASTGTSGGVRIQYF. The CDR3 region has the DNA TGTGCCAGCACAGGGACTAGCGGGGGGGTTCGCATTCAGTACTTC.

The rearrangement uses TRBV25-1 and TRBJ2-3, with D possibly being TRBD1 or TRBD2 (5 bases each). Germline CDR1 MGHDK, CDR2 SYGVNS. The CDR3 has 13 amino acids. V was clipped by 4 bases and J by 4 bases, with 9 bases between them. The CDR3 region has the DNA TGTGCCAGCAGTGCTGGGGGTCCAGATACGCAGTATTTT. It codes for CASSAGGPDTQYF. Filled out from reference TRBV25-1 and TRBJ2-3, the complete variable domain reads EADIYQTPRYLVIGTGKKITLECSQTMGHDKMYWYQQDPGMELHLIHYSYGVNSTEKGDLSSESTVSRIRTEHFPLTLESARPSHTSQYLCASSAGGPDTQYFGPGTRLTVL.

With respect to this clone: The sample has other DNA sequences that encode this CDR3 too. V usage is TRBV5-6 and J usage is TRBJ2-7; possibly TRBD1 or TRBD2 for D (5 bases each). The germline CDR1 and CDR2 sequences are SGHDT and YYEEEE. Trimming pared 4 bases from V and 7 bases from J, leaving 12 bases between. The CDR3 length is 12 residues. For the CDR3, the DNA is TGTGCCAGCAGCCCGGGACCGGGGGAGCAGTACTTC. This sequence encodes CASSPGPGEQYF.

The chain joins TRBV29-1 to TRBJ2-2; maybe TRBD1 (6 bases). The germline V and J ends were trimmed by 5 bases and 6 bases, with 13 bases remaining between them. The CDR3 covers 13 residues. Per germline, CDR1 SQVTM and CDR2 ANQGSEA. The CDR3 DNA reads TGCAGCGTTACACACAGGGAATCCGGGGAGCTGTTTTTT. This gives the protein CSVTHRESGELFF.

The CDR3 coding sequence is TGTGCCAGCACCCTGAGCGGGGCTTCCTACGAGCAGTACTTC. Its protein is CASTLSGASYEQYF. V and J are TRBV7-9 and TRBJ2-7; 7 bases align to TRBD2. CDR1 is SEHNR and CDR2 is FQNEAQ in the germline V gene (reference sequence). The CDR3 has 14 residues. The V segment lost 7 bases and the J segment 1 base; nucleotides outside the gene matches: 7.

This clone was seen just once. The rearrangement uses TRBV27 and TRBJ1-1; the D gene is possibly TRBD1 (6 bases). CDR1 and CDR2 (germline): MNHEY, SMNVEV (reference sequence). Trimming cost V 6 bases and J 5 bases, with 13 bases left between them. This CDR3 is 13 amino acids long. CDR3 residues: CASRLRGGTEAFF. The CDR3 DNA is TGTGCCAGCAGGTTAAGGGGGGGGACTGAAGCTTTCTTT.

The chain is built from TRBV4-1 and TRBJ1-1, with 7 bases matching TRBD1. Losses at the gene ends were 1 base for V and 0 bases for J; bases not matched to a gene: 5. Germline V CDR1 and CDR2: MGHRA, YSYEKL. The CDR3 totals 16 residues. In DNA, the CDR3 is TGCGCCAGCAGCCAAGCCGGGACAGAGATGAACACTGAAGCTTTCTTT. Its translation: CASSQAGTEMNTEAFF.